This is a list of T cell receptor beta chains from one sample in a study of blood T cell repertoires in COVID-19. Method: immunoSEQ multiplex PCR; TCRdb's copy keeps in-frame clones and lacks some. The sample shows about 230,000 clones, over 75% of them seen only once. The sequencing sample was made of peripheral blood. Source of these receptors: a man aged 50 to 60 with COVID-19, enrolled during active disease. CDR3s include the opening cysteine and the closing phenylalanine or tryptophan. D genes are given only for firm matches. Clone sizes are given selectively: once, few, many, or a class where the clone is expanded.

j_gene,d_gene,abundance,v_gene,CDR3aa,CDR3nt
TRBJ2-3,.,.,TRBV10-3,CAITAGGRDTQYF,TGTGCCATCACTGCAGGGGGGCGAGATACGCAGTATTTT
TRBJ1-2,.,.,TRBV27,CASSLSGAWNYGYTF,TGTGCCAGCAGTTTATCAGGGGCCTGGAACTATGGCTACACCTTC
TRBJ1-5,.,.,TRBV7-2,CASSPLRANQPQHF,TGTGCCAGCAGCCCCCTCAGGGCCAATCAGCCCCAGCATTTT
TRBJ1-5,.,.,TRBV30,CAWSAWEGRSQPQHF,TGTGCCTGGAGTGCCTGGGAGGGGAGAAGTCAGCCCCAGCATTTT
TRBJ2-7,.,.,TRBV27,CASSLAGRNYEQYF,TGTGCCAGCAGTTTAGCGGGACGTAACTACGAGCAGTACTTC
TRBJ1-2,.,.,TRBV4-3,CASSLMDGREVVYTF,TGCGCCAGCAGCCTCATGGATGGCAGGGAAGTTGTCTACACCTTC
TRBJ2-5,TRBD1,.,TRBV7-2,CASSSLIGTEETQYF,TGTGCCAGCAGCTCCCTAATAGGGACAGAAGAGACCCAGTACTTC
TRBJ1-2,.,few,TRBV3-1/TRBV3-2,CASSHRAGALYGYTF,TGTGCCAGCAGCCACCGGGCTGGGGCTCTATATGGCTACACCTTC
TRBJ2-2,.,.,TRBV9,CASSVGWGQNTGELFF,TGTGCCAGCAGCGTAGGGTGGGGGCAGAACACCGGGGAGCTGTTTTTT
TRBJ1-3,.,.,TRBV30,CAWTLAEGNTIYF,TGTGCCTGGACCCTAGCTGAGGGAAACACCATATATTTT
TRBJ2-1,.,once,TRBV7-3,CASSLNPGIVTEQFF,TGTGCCAGCAGCTTAAATCCAGGGATCGTCACTGAGCAGTTCTTC
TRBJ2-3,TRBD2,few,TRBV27,CASSPSSRGGTDTQYF,TGTGCCAGCAGTCCCTCTAGCCGGGGGGGCACAGATACGCAGTATTTT
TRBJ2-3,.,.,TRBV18,CASSPVQGGRDTQYF,TGTGCCAGCTCACCAGTACAGGGAGGGAGAGATACGCAGTATTTT
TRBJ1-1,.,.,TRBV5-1,CASSDERGNTEAFF,TGCGCCAGCAGTGACGAACGGGGGAACACTGAAGCTTTCTTT
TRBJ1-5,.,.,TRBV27,CASSFYGADNQPQHF,TGTGCCAGCAGTTTTTATGGGGCAGACAATCAGCCCCAGCATTTT
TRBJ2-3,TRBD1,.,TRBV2,CASSGQGRRDTQYF,TGTGCCAGCAGTGGACAGGGAAGGCGAGATACGCAGTATTTT